The present T cell receptor (beta chain) was sequenced within a study of B cell selection in AIRE deficiency (dated by TCRdb to between 2017 and 2020). Regarding the study in general: TCRbeta repertoires of sorted blood CD4+ conventional T cells and regulatory T cells were compared between AIRE-deficient patients and healthy controls. The TCR-sequenced cohort comprised about five AIRE-deficient APECED patients and about five healthy control donors.

CDR1 and CDR2 were assigned from the germline V gene as LGHNA and YNFKEQ. Inclusive of the bounding cysteine and phenylalanine, the CDR3 is 11 residues long. Only the CDR3 part of the read is kept: 33 bases, read in frame from the first base. Relative to germline, V is 5 bases shorter and J is 2 bases shorter, with 3 bases between their ends. The immunoSEQ platform was used for TCRbeta chain sequencing. The study's processing was this. When Treg repertoires were pooled, patients gave around 50,000 distinct TCRbeta sequences, while healthy donors gave some 9.3x10^4. Treg TCRbeta sequences found in two or more individuals were classed as public, and these public Treg TCRbeta sequences were then looked for in Tconv repertoires. To test for differences between groups, Mann-Whitney U tests with Bonferroni-Dunn correction were run in GraphPad Prism 7.03. TCRdb limited this immuneACCESS table to in-frame rearrangements with V and J called. A share of clones is missing; checked studies link under half to unresolved V genes, and the rest is unexplained. The DNA was the basis for D and trimming; V, J and clone size are from that table. This sample is represented by about 15,000 clones; approximately 94% of them were singletons. The ten largest clones take up around 1.1% of the sample.

The study at large found these results: Roughly 30% of the Treg TCRbeta sequences shared among healthy donors were found in patient Tconv cells, which suggests that Treg-biased clones were diverted into the Tconv compartment. Sequencing covered only TCRbeta chains, and more than 30% of shared healthy-donor Treg sequences were also present in healthy Tconv, possibly due to differing TCRalpha chains. CDR3s were shorter in shared Treg sequences, reflecting a bias toward rearrangements that have few non-templated nucleotide insertions. In AIRE-deficient patients, Tconv and Treg cells had TCRBV gene usage, CDR3 length and TCR diversity comparable to those in healthy donors. Among some 3,600 shared Treg TCRbeta sequences, over 30% were found to be shared only among healthy donors and 8.5% to 10% only among patients, suggesting that Treg selection is less efficient in the absence of AIRE.

Regulatory T cells were sorted as CD4+CD25hiCD127low/negative cells. AIRE-deficient patients had APECED syndrome. Sorting of Tconv and Treg cells intended for TCRbeta sequencing was performed on a FACSAria flow cytometer. The sorted cells went into 5-ml round-bottom polystyrene tubes, and the dry cell pellets were then frozen at -80 degrees C until sequencing. Regarding this clone: What antigen it recognizes has not been identified. Per-base quality was not reported, and no clone a single base away is much larger than it.

The source material was Tregs sorted from PBMCs. The sequence came from a human donor with AIRE deficiency. The chain links TRBV4-2 with TRBJ1-1, with the D gene uncertain. CDR3 region: CASSANTEAFF. Here is the DNA: TGTGCCAGCAGCGCTAACACTGAAGCTTTCTTT.